A selection of T cell receptor beta chains follows, all from one sample in a study of cytomegalovirus exposure and HLA in healthy donors. Sequencing was performed with immunoSEQ multiplex PCR; in TCRdb, only in-frame clones are kept and a portion is missing. This table has over 250,000 clones, 65% to 90% appearing once. The specimen sequenced was PBMCs. These receptors originate from a woman aged 18-35 years in good health and CMV-seronegative. Both conserved end residues are part of each CDR3. Fields, in order: J gene, CDR3 length, clone size, V gene, D gene, CDR3 DNA, CDR3 protein. D genes are given only for firm matches. Only some rows state a clone size, as once, few, many or a class for expanded clones.

TRBJ2-2	15	NA	TRBV9	TRBD1	TGTGCCAGCAGCGTTTCCGGGACAGCCACCGGGGAGCTGTTTTTT	CASSVSGTATGELFF
TRBJ1-2	14	once	TRBV11-2	TRBD1	TGTGCCAGCAGCGAGGGACAGGGGGTTGGAGGCTACACCTTC	CASSEGQGVGGYTF
TRBJ2-2	12	NA	TRBV7-9	NA	TGTGCCAGCGGGCCCTACACCGGGGAGCTGTTTTTT	CASGPYTGELFF
TRBJ2-3	15	NA	TRBV9	TRBD2	TGTGCCAGCAGCCGTAGCGGGGGGCCCACAGATACGCAGTATTTT	CASSRSGGPTDTQYF
TRBJ1-5	13	few	TRBV30	NA	TGTGCCTGGAGCGCAAGGGGTATACAGCCCCAGCATTTT	CAWSARGIQPQHF
TRBJ2-7	12	NA	TRBV30	TRBD1	TGTGCCTGCCGGGACAGGGGAAACGAGCAGTACTTC	CACRDRGNEQYF
TRBJ2-7	16	NA	TRBV5-6	NA	TGTGCCAGCAGCTTGAATGGGGGCTTGAGCTCCTACGAGCAGTACTTC	CASSLNGGLSSYEQYF
TRBJ1-1	12	NA	TRBV6-5	NA	TGTGCCAGCAGTACCCGGAGCACTGAAGCTTTCTTT	CASSTRSTEAFF
TRBJ2-7	16	NA	TRBV5-1	TRBD1	TGCGCCAGCAGCTTGGGGGGGACAGGGGTACCCTACGAGCAGTACTTC	CASSLGGTGVPYEQYF
TRBJ1-1	14	NA	TRBV2	NA	TGTGCCAGCAGGGGTGTTGTCAGGGTCACTGAAGCTTTCTTT	CASRGVVRVTEAFF
TRBJ1-3	15	few	TRBV6-6	NA	TGTGCCAGCAGTCAACCGGACAGCTCAAGAAACACCATATATTTT	CASSQPDSSRNTIYF
TRBJ2-1	13	NA	TRBV7-9	NA	TGTGCCAGCATGCTCCAGGGTTACAATGAGCAGTTCTTC	CASMLQGYNEQFF
TRBJ1-6	16	NA	TRBV4-3	NA	TGCGCCAGCAGCCAAGGGCCTGGGGCCCCAAATTCACCCCTCCACTTT	CASSQGPGAPNSPLHF
TRBJ2-7	15	NA	TRBV9	TRBD1	TGTGCCAGCAGCGTAGAGGGACAGCCGGCCTACGAGCAGTACTTC	CASSVEGQPAYEQYF